This T cell receptor beta chain was sequenced for a study of spatial heterogeneity in lung cancer. General study points: Tumor mutation counts were tracked by expanded intratumoral alpha and beta TCR counts.

This CDR3 contains 19 residues. Germline V gene sequence: CDR1 MNHEY, CDR2 SVGEGT. V dropped 0 bases and J dropped 4; count of bases not matched to a gene: 13. Noted time point: sample taken at primary tumor resection. In regard to this clonotype: The target antigen is unknown. This beta chain is a stray sequence in a library constructed for alpha chains; its clone size is not meaningful.

One entry per CDR3 protein, called by TCRdb with MiXCR from the 5' RACE reads. The sample lists about 9,800 distinct CDR3 sequences, about 53% occurring once. This chain connects TRBV6-2 or TRBV6-3 to TRBJ2-2, with 8 bases matching TRBD1. The sequence was collected from a female donor with early-stage non-small cell lung cancer. The sequenced sample was lung tumor tissue, obtained at surgery. The CDR3 here is CASSYSLPGGEMTTGELFF. CDR3 nucleotides: TGTGCCAGCAGTTACTCGCTTCCAGGGGGCGAGATGACCACCGGGGAGCTGTTTTTT.